The T cell receptor beta chain under discussion was sequenced for a study of CD8+CD57+ T cells in acquired aplastic anemia. Study in general: Sorted CD4+ and CD8+ cell DNA averaged about 3 ug. Sequencing produced an average of about 11 million reads per healthy donor for CD4+ cells.

In the case of this clonotype: As yet, its antigen is unknown.

Profiling that covered TCR beta VDJ and CDR3 relied on genomic DNA as its template. TCRdb fed the reads into MiXCR, producing one record per CDR3 protein. The data hold hundreds of thousands of distinct CDR3 sequences, with roughly 64% observed a single time. Findings and caveats of the study: Significant differences in CD8+ Simpson's diversity were not observed between patients and controls.

The CDR3 has 15 residues. The ends lost 4 bases at V and 6 bases at J; junction bases unmatched: 8. The germline CDR1 and CDR2 sequences are SGHRS and YFSETQ. The TCR originated in a human donor in good health, serving as a control. Source material: sorted CD4+, CD8+, or CD8+CD57+ T cells (not recorded which) from PBMCs. The chain has TRBV5-1 and TRBJ1-1; 11 positions match TRBD1. CDR3 loop: CASSARTGGGAEAFF. The DNA for the CDR3 is TGCGCCAGCAGCGCCAGGACAGGGGGCGGCGCTGAAGCTTTCTTT.